This T cell receptor (beta chain) was captured in a study of T cell responses to AZD1222 COVID-19 vaccine. Findings of the study overall: Regions 160-218 and 743-854 held dominance among vaccine-associated CD4 TCRs, which spanned spike. Reportedly, close to half of spike-specific TCRs are directed against unmutated variant regions.

Libraries were prepared by immunoSEQ multiplex PCR; TCRdb keeps only in-frame clonotypes and omits some of them. The sample carries 30,000 to 35,000 clones, less than 90% recorded once. With regard to this clone: What it binds is not known.

CDR3 length equals 16 residues. Trimming pared 1 base from V and 3 bases from J, leaving 13 bases between. CDR1 and CDR2 (germline): SGHTA, FQGNSA. The sequence derives from an adult in good health. This material consisted of peripheral blood, taken on day 0 of AZD1222 vaccination. The chain has TRBV7-2 and TRBJ1-5, with D possibly TRBD1 on 5 matching bases. The CDR3 DNA is TGTGCCAGCAGCTTAGGCGGGACCCCCTTCAATCAGCCCCAGCATTTT. This codes for CASSLGGTPFNQPQHF.